This T cell receptor beta chain was retrieved from a study of blood T cell repertoires in COVID-19. For the study at large: The United States, Italy and Spain supplied acute and convalescent COVID-19 samples. Sample material is recorded as cDNA or gDNA derived from T cells, B-cell-depleted T cells, or PBMCs.

As processed by the authors: Researchers report that nucleated cell counts were estimated from reference gene primer amplification. Profiling relied on immunoSEQ multiplex PCR, and the TCRdb table lists in-frame clones only, not all of them. The DNA was the basis for D and trimming; V, J and clone size are from that table. The table has about 220,000 clones, approximately 81% seen once. The CDR3 length is 15 residues. From germline, CDR1 is MNHEY and CDR2 SMNVEV (reference sequence). Germline trimming cut 3 bases from V and 6 bases from J; bases unmatched to any gene: 5. This sequence originates from a man in his fifties or sixties who had recovered from COVID-19. J is TRBJ2-2 and V is TRBV27; 9 bases are shared with TRBD1. Sequencing was done on a sample of peripheral blood. The DNA of the CDR3 is TGTGCCAGCAGTTTGGACAGGGGAGTTTCCGGGGAGCTGTTTTTT. It encodes CASSLDRGVSGELFF.